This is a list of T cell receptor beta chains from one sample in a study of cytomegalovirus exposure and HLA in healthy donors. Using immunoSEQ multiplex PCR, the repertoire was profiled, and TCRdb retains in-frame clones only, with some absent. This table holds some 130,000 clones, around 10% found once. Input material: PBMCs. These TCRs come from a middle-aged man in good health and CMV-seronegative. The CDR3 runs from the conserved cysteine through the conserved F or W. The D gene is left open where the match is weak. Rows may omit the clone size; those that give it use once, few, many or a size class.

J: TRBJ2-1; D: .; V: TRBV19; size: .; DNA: TGTGCCAGTATCGACTTGGGGGGGCCGGGGAATGAGCAGTTCTTC; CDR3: CASIDLGGPGNEQFF
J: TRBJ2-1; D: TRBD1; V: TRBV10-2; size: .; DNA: TGCGCCAGCAGTGAGGGGGGACAGGGACCCTTCTCCAATGAGCAGTTCTTC; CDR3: CASSEGGQGPFSNEQFF
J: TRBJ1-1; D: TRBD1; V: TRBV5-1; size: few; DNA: TGCGCCAGCAGCCCGGACAGGGATAAAGCTTTCTTT; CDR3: CASSPDRDKAFF
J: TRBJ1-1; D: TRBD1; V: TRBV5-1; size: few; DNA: TGCGCCAGCAGCTTTGGGGACAGCCGCCCCCAAACAGAAGCTTTCTTT; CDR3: CASSFGDSRPQTEAFF
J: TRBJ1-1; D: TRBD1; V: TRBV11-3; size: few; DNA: TGTGCCAGCAGCTTAGCGGGACAGTCGAACACTGAAGCTTTCTTT; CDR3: CASSLAGQSNTEAFF
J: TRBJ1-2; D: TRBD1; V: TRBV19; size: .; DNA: TGTGCCAGTAGATACAGGGGTAACTATGGCTACACCTTC; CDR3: CASRYRGNYGYTF
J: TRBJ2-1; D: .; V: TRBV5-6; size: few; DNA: TGTGCCAGCAGCTTAGCAGGGGATAATGAGCAGTTCTTC; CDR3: CASSLAGDNEQFF
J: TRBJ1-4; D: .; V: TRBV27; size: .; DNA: TGTGCCAGCAGTTTATTGGGCAGAAGGACAACTAATGAAAAACTGTTTTTT; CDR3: CASSLLGRRTTNEKLFF
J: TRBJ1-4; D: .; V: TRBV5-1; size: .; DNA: TGCGCCAGCAGCTATGACAGTAATGAAAAACTGTTTTTT; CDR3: CASSYDSNEKLFF
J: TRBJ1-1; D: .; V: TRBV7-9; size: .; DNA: TGTGCCAGCAGCCCCCCCTGGGGGCCCAACACTGAAGCTTTCTTT; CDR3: CASSPPWGPNTEAFF
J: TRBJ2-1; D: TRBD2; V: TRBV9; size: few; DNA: TGTGCCAGCAGCGTACTAGCGGGACCCCAGTTCTTC; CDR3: CASSVLAGPQFF
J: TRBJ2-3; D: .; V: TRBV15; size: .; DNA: TGTGCCACCAGCAAACAGGGTGCCGGGCCCATCGTCAGAACGCAGTATTTT; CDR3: CATSKQGAGPIVRTQYF
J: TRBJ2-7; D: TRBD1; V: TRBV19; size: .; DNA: TGTGCCAGTAGTATCGGGACAGTCCCTGTGGAGCAGTACTTC; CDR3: CASSIGTVPVEQYF
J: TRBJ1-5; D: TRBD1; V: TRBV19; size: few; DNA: TGTGCCAGTAGTACAGGGGACAGGGGGCTAAATCAGCCCCAGCATTTT; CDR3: CASSTGDRGLNQPQHF
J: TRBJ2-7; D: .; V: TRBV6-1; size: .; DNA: TGTGCCAGCAGTGAAGCAAGAGGGATTTTAGAGCAGTACTTC; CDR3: CASSEARGILEQYF
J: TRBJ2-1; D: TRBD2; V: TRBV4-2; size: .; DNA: TGTGCCAGCAGCCAGTCGACTAGCGGGGGGATCTACAATGAGCAGTTCTTC; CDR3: CASSQSTSGGIYNEQFF
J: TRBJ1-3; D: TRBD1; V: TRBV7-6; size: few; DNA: TGTGCCAGCAGCTACTCACCGGGACAGGGAATGGGAAACACCATATATTTT; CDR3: CASSYSPGQGMGNTIYF
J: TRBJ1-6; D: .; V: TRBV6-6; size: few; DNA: TGTGCCAGCAGTTACTCGAATCCAGGGGTAAATTCACCCCTCCACTTT; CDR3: CASSYSNPGVNSPLHF
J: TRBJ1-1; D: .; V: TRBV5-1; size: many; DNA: TGCGCCAGCAGTTCGTACAGAGTGAACACTGAAGCTTTCTTT; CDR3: CASSSYRVNTEAFF
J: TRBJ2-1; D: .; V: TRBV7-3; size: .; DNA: TGTGCCAGCAGCTCCAGGGTCGCTAGCTCCTACAATGAGCAGTTCTTC; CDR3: CASSSRVASSYNEQFF
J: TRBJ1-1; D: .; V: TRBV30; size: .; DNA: TGTGCCTGGGCCCGGGGGGAGATGAACACTGAAGCTTTCTTT; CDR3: CAWARGEMNTEAFF
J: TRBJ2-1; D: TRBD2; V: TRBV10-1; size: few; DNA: TGCGCCAGCAGTGAGCCGACTAGCGGTACCTCCTACAATGAGCAGTTCTTC; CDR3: CASSEPTSGTSYNEQFF
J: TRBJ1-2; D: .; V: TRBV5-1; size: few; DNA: TGCGCCAGCAGCTCTGACAGCTATGGCTACACCTTC; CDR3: CASSSDSYGYTF